Listed below are T cell receptor beta chains from one sample, sequenced in a study of blood T cell repertoires in COVID-19. TCRdb keeps only in-frame clones here, not all; method: immunoSEQ multiplex PCR. Here the sample spans fewer than 150,000 clones, about 82% being singletons. The specimen sequenced was peripheral blood. These TCRs come from a man in his fifties with acute or convalescent COVID-19. The CDR3 runs from the conserved cysteine through the conserved F or W. A D gene is named only where the DNA matches it firmly. Only some rows state a clone size, as once, few, many or a class for expanded clones.

abundance | j_gene | v_gene | d_gene | CDR3nt | CDR3aa
. | TRBJ2-1 | TRBV2 | TRBD2 | TGTGCCAGCCAGGAACGGACTAGCGGCTACAATGAGCAGTTCTTC | CASQERTSGYNEQFF
. | TRBJ1-2 | TRBV6-6 | TRBD1 | TGTGCCAGCAGTTACTCACAGGGGGCGGTAGGCTACACCTTC | CASSYSQGAVGYTF
once | TRBJ2-7 | TRBV18 | . | TGTGCCAGCTCACCCGGACAGTTGTACTCCTACGAGCAGTACTTC | CASSPGQLYSYEQYF
. | TRBJ2-2 | TRBV19 | . | TGTGCCAGTAGTATAGACAGGGTTGGGACCGGGGAGCTGTTTTTT | CASSIDRVGTGELFF
. | TRBJ2-5 | TRBV5-1 | TRBD2 | TGCGCCAGCAAACTAGCGGGAGAAGAGACCCAGTACTTC | CASKLAGEETQYF
. | TRBJ1-5 | TRBV11-3 | TRBD1 | TGTGCCAGCAGCCCCGGACAGGGGGCCGGGCAGCCCCAGCATTTT | CASSPGQGAGQPQHF
once | TRBJ2-7 | TRBV7-3 | . | TGTGCCAGCAGCTTAAAATGGGGGCCGGACTACGAGCAGTACTTC | CASSLKWGPDYEQYF
few | TRBJ2-2 | TRBV7-9 | . | TGTGCCAGCAGCCCCTCCGGGTCGAACACCGGGGAGCTGTTTTTT | CASSPSGSNTGELFF
once | TRBJ1-2 | TRBV30 | . | TGTGCCTGGGAGGCGAGGGGGTCGGGCTACACCTTC | CAWEARGSGYTF
. | TRBJ2-1 | TRBV9 | TRBD2 | TGTGCCAGCAGCGTAGAGAGCGGGAGGGCCTTTGAGCAGTTCTTC | CASSVESGRAFEQFF
. | TRBJ1-2 | TRBV3-1/TRBV3-2 | . | TGTGCCAGCAGCCCGTCGCGTGGAGGGCTTTATGGCTACACCTTC | CASSPSRGGLYGYTF
. | TRBJ1-5 | TRBV20-1 | . | TGCAGTGCTAGTCCGGGGGATCAGCCCCAGCATTTT | CSASPGDQPQHF
few | TRBJ1-5 | TRBV28 | . | TGTGCCAGCAGCTCGAGACAGCGCGCGAATCAGCCCCAGCATTTT | CASSSRQRANQPQHF
once | TRBJ1-1 | TRBV7-6 | . | TGTGCCAGCAGCCCAATTCAAGCTTTCTTT | CASSPIQAFF
. | TRBJ2-7 | TRBV3-1/TRBV3-2 | . | TGTGCCAGCAGCTATTCTCGGTACGAGCAGTACTTC | CASSYSRYEQYF
. | TRBJ1-2 | TRBV5-1 | . | TGCGCCAGCAGCTTGGACAGTAACTATGGCTACACCTTC | CASSLDSNYGYTF
. | TRBJ2-7 | TRBV4-1 | . | TGCGCCAGCAGCCAAGTTTCACTCTCCTACGAGCAGTACTTC | CASSQVSLSYEQYF
. | TRBJ1-2 | TRBV11-2 | TRBD1 | TGTGCCAGCAGCTTAGTTTGGGACAGCCCGTTCGGGGGCTACACCTTC | CASSLVWDSPFGGYTF
. | TRBJ1-2 | TRBV6-5 | TRBD1 | TGTGCCAGCAGGGACTACAGGGGGGGCAACTATGGCTACACCTTC | CASRDYRGGNYGYTF
. | TRBJ2-2 | TRBV14 | TRBD1 | TGTGCCAGCAGCCCCTGGACAGGGCCCGGGGAGCTGTTTTTT | CASSPWTGPGELFF
few | TRBJ1-3 | TRBV12-5 | . | TGTGCTAGTGGTCCAACGGGGGACTCCTCTGGAAACACCATATATTTT | CASGPTGDSSGNTIYF
many | TRBJ1-2 | TRBV2 | TRBD1 | TGTGCCAGCAGTGGACAGGGGCGAACTCTTAACTATGGCTACACCTTC | CASSGQGRTLNYGYTF
. | TRBJ1-2 | TRBV19 | . | TGTGCCAGTTCGGGGGGCGTCAACTATGGCTACACCTTC | CASSGGVNYGYTF
. | TRBJ2-7 | TRBV7-9 | TRBD1 | TGTGCCAGCAGCCCTCCCCCTAGACAGGGGACCTACGAGCAGTACTTC | CASSPPPRQGTYEQYF
. | TRBJ2-3 | TRBV28 | . | TGTGCCAGCAGTTTTTTCGGGCTAGCGGATACGCAGTATTTT | CASSFFGLADTQYF
. | TRBJ2-7 | TRBV30 | TRBD1 | TGTGCCTGGGGGGACAGAGGCTACGAGCAGTACTTC | CAWGDRGYEQYF
. | TRBJ1-3 | TRBV18 | TRBD1 | TGTGCCAGCTCACCACCGGTCGGGACAGGAGAAGGAAACACCATATATTTT | CASSPPVGTGEGNTIYF
few | TRBJ1-1 | TRBV4-1 | . | TGCGCCAGCAGCCAAGATCTTCCGTCGGAGGGAGGGAACACTGAAGCTTTCTTT | CASSQDLPSEGGNTEAFF
. | TRBJ1-5 | TRBV24-1 | TRBD1 | TGTGCCACCAGTGATGCCGGGACAGGGGGTCGTCAGCCCCAGCATTTT | CATSDAGTGGRQPQHF
. | TRBJ2-1 | TRBV9 | TRBD2 | TGTGCCAGCAGCACAGGGACTAGCGTTCGGATTGGCTCCTACAATGAGCAGTTCTTC | CASSTGTSVRIGSYNEQFF
once | TRBJ2-2 | TRBV7-2 | TRBD2 | TGTGCCAGCAGCGTGGCGGGGGCCGGGGAGCTGTTTTTT | CASSVAGAGELFF
. | TRBJ2-2 | TRBV18 | . | TGTGCCAGCTCACCACGACAGGCGAACACCGGGGAGCTGTTTTTT | CASSPRQANTGELFF
. | TRBJ2-1 | TRBV11-2 | . | TGTGCCAGCAGCTTTGGGACCTGGGGGGACGAGCAGTTCTTC | CASSFGTWGDEQFF
. | TRBJ2-3 | TRBV5-4 | . | TGTGCCAGCAGTTTGCAGACAGATACGCAGTATTTT | CASSLQTDTQYF
once | TRBJ2-6 | TRBV19 | TRBD1 | TGTGCCAGTACCCTCACCCGGCAGGGGGCCCCTGGGGCCAACGTCCTGACTTTC | CASTLTRQGAPGANVLTF
. | TRBJ2-3 | TRBV3-1/TRBV3-2 | TRBD1 | TGTGCCAGCAGCCGGGACAGGAGACCTAGCACAGATACGCAGTATTTT | CASSRDRRPSTDTQYF
. | TRBJ2-5 | TRBV12-5 | TRBD1 | TGTGCTAGTGGCTACAGGGGGGAAGGTCCCCAGTACTTC | CASGYRGEGPQYF
. | TRBJ2-2 | TRBV7-3 | TRBD2 | TGTGCCAGCAGCCGCACTAGCGGGAGGGCCGGGGAGCTGTTTTTT | CASSRTSGRAGELFF
. | TRBJ2-1 | TRBV7-9 | . | TGTGCCAGCAGCTCGGACAGAAAATTCAATACCTACAATGAGCAGTTCTTC | CASSSDRKFNTYNEQFF
. | TRBJ1-2 | TRBV6-2/TRBV6-3 | TRBD1 | TGTGCCAGCAGCGACAGGGAACGCGGTGGCTACACCTTC | CASSDRERGGYTF
. | TRBJ1-1 | TRBV6-5 | . | TGTGCCAGCAGTTTCCTGAGGCGTCAGGGGACTGAAGCTTTCTTT | CASSFLRRQGTEAFF
. | TRBJ1-6 | TRBV27 | . | TGTGCCAGCAGTTTATTCCGGGGTAATTCACCCCTCCACTTT | CASSLFRGNSPLHF
. | TRBJ2-7 | TRBV4-2 | . | TGTGCCAGCAGCCAAGAGGGCAGGGTACCCTACGAGCAGTACTTC | CASSQEGRVPYEQYF